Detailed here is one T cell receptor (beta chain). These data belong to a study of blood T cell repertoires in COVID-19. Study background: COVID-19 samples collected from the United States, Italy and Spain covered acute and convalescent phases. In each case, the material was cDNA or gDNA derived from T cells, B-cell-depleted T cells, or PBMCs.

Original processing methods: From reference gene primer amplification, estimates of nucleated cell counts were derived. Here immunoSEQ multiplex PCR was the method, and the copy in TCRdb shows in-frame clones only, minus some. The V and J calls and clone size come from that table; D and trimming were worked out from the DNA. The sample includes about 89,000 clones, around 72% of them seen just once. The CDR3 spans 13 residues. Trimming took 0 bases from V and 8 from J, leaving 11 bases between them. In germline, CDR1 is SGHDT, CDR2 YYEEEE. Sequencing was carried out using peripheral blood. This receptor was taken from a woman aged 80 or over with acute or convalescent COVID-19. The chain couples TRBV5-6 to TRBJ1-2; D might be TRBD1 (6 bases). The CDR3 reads CASSLVGHEGYTF. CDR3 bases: TGTGCCAGCAGCTTGGTGGGACACGAAGGCTACACCTTC.